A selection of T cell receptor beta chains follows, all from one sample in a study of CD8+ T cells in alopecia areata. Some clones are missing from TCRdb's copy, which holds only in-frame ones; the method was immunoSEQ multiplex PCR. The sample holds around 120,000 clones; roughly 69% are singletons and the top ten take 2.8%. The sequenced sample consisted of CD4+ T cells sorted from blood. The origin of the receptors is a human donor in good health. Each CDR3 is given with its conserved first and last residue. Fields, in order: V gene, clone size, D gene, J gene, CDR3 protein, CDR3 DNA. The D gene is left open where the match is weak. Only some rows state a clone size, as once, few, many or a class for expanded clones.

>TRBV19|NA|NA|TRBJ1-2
CASSIESDAVSSGYTF
TGTGCCAGTAGTATAGAGTCGGACGCCGTATCCTCTGGCTACACCTTC
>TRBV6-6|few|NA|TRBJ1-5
CASSDRSEQPQHF
TGTGCCAGCAGCGACAGGTCAGAACAGCCCCAGCATTTT
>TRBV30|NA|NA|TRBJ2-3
CAWKNQDTQYF
TGTGCCTGGAAGAATCAAGATACGCAGTATTTT
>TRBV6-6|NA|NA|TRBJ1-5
CASTPGTHNQPQHF
TGTGCCAGCACCCCAGGGACACACAATCAGCCCCAGCATTTT
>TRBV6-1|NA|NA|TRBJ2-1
CASNLRDGYNEQFF
TGTGCCAGCAACCTCCGGGACGGTTACAATGAGCAGTTCTTC
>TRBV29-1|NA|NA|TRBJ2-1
CSVGLAWEQFF
TGCAGCGTGGGCCTAGCGTGGGAGCAGTTCTTC
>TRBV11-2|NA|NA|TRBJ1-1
CASSQNMNTEAFF
TGTGCCAGCAGCCAGAATATGAACACTGAAGCTTTCTTT
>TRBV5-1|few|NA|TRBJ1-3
CASSVDGNSGNTIYF
TGCGCCAGCAGCGTGGACGGGAACTCTGGAAACACCATATATTTT
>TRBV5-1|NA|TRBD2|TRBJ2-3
CASSWTSGGTDTQYF
TGCGCCAGCAGCTGGACTAGCGGGGGAACAGATACGCAGTATTTT
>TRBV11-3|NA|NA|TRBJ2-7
CASSLGRTYEQYF
TGTGCCAGCAGCTTAGGTCGGACGTACGAGCAGTACTTC
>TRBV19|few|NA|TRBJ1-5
CASSTDSNQPQHF
TGTGCCAGTAGTACCGATAGCAATCAGCCCCAGCATTTT
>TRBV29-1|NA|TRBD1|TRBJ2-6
CSVSDRAGANVLTF
TGCAGCGTCTCCGACAGGGCTGGGGCCAACGTCCTGACTTTC
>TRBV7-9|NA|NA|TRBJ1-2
CASSPTVGYGYTF
TGTGCCAGCAGTCCCACGGTGGGCTATGGCTACACCTTC
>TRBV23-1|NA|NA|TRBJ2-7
CASSQPVGDPEREQYF
TGCGCCAGCAGTCAACCCGTCGGGGATCCCGAGCGCGAGCAGTACTTC
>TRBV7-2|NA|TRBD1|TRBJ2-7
CASSLGGTGYNEQYF
TGTGCCAGCAGCTTAGGTGGGACAGGGTACAACGAGCAGTACTTC
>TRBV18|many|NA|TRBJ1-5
CASSRQDNQPQHF
TGTGCCAGCTCGCGACAGGACAATCAGCCCCAGCATTTT
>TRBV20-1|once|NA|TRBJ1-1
CSARDEGEAFF
TGCAGTGCTAGAGATGAAGGTGAAGCTTTCTTT
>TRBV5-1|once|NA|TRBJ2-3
CASSPEGADTQYF
TGCGCCAGCAGCCCGGAGGGGGCAGATACGCAGTATTTT
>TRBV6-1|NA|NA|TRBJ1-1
CASSDGRLLNTEAFF
TGTGCCAGCAGTGATGGACGGCTACTGAACACTGAAGCTTTCTTT
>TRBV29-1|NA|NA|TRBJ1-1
CSAGQLNTEAFF
TGCAGCGCAGGACAGCTGAACACTGAAGCTTTCTTT
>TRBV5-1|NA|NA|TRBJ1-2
CASSFENYGYTF
TGCGCCAGCAGCTTCGAGAACTATGGCTACACCTTC
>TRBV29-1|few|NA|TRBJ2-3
CSFSWDTDTQYF
TGCAGCTTTTCATGGGATACAGATACGCAGTATTTT
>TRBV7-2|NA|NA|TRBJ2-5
CASSADLGVETQYF
TGTGCCAGCAGCGCTGACTTGGGGGTAGAGACCCAGTACTTC
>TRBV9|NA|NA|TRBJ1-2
CASSVGPAYGYTF
TGTGCCAGCAGCGTAGGCCCAGCCTATGGCTACACCTTC
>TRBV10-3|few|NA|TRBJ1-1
CATKQGNTEAFF
TGTGCCACCAAACAGGGGAACACTGAAGCTTTCTTT
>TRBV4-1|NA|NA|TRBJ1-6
CASSPELSSYNSPLHF
TGCGCCAGCAGCCCCGAGTTGAGCTCCTATAATTCACCCCTCCACTTT
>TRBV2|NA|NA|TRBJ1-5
CASSERQVNQPQHF
TGTGCCAGCAGTGAAAGACAGGTCAATCAGCCCCAGCATTTT
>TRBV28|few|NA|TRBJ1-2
CASSSNEYGYTF
TGTGCCAGCAGTTCGAATGAATACGGCTACACCTTC
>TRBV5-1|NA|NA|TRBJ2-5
CASYEAGGQETQYF
TGCGCCAGCTATGAGGCTGGGGGCCAAGAGACCCAGTACTTC
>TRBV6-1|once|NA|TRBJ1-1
CASSVEGQKNTEAFF
TGTGCCAGCAGTGTAGAAGGACAGAAGAACACTGAAGCTTTCTTT
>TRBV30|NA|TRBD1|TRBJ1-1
CAAGGQGETEAFF
TGTGCCGCAGGGGGCCAGGGAGAAACTGAAGCTTTCTTT
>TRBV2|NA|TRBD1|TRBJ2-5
CATTPAGTGGETQYF
TGTGCCACTACCCCCGCCGGGACAGGAGGGGAGACCCAGTACTTC
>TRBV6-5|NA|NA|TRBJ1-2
CASRAGGDYGYTF
TGTGCCAGCAGGGCCGGGGGGGACTATGGCTACACCTTC
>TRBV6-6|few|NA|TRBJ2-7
CASSHTYEQYF
TGTGCCAGCAGCCATACCTACGAGCAGTACTTC
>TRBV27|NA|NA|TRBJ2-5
CASSPRRRGLGETQYF
TGTGCCAGCAGCCCACGCCGCCGGGGTCTGGGGGAGACCCAGTACTTC